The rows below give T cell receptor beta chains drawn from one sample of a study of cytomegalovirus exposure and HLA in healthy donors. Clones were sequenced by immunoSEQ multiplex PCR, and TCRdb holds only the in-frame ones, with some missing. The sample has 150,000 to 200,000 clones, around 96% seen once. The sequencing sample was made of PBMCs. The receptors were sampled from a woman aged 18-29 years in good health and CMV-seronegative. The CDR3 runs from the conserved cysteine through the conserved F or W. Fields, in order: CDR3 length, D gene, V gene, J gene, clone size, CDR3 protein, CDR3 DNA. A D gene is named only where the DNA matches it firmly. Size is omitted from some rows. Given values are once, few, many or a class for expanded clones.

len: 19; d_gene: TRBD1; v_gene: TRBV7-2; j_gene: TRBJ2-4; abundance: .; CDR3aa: CASTPGGQVILRAKNIQYF; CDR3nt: TGTGCCAGCACTCCAGGGGGACAGGTTATTCTTAGAGCCAAAAACATTCAGTACTTC
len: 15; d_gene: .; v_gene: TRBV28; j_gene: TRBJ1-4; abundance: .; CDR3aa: CASSFSWGANEKLFF; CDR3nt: TGTGCCAGCAGTTTTTCCTGGGGGGCTAATGAAAAACTGTTTTTT
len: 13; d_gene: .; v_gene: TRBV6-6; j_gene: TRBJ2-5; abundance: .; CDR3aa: CASSYGTAGAQYF; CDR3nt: TGTGCCAGCAGTTACGGGACAGCGGGTGCCCAGTACTTC
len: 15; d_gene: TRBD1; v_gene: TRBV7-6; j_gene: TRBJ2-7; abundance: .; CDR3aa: CASSPGQGASYEQYF; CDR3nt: TGTGCCAGCAGCCCGGGACAGGGGGCATCCTACGAGCAGTACTTC
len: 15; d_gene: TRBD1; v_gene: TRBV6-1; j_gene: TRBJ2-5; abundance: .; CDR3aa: CASSPFTGAQETQYF; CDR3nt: TGTGCCAGCAGCCCCTTCACAGGGGCCCAAGAGACCCAGTACTTC
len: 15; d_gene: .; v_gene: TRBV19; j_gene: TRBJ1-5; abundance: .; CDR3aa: CASSKAINSNQPQHF; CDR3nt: TGTGCCAGTAGTAAAGCGATTAATAGCAATCAGCCCCAGCATTTT
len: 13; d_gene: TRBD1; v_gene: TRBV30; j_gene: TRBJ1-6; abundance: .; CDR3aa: CAWNRPQGSPLHF; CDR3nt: TGTGCCTGGAACAGGCCACAGGGGTCACCCCTCCACTTT
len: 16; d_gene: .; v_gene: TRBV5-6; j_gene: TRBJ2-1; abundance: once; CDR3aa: CASSPGWGVTYNEQFF; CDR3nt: TGTGCCAGCAGCCCGGGGTGGGGGGTTACCTACAATGAGCAGTTCTTC
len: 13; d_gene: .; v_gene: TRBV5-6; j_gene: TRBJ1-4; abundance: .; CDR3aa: CASSSRVREKLFF; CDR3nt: TGTGCCAGCAGCTCCCGGGTCCGCGAAAAACTGTTTTTT
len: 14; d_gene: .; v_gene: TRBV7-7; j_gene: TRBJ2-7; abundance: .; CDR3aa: CASSSGHGSYEQYF; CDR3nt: TGTGCTAGCAGCTCCGGACACGGGTCCTACGAGCAGTACTTC
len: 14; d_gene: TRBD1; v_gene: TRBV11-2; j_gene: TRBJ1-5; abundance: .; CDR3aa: CASSPDRGLQPQHF; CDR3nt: TGTGCCAGCAGCCCCGACAGGGGGCTTCAGCCCCAGCATTTT
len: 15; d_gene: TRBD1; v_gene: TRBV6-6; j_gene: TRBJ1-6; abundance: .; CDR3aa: CASSSPQGVSSPLHF; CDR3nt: TGTGCCAGCAGTTCCCCACAGGGGGTAAGCTCACCCCTCCACTTT
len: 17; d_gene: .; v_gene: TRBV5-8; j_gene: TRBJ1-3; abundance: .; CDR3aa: CASSFRPLRGSGNTIYF; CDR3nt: TGTGCCAGCAGCTTCCGGCCCCTCAGGGGCTCTGGAAACACCATATATTTT
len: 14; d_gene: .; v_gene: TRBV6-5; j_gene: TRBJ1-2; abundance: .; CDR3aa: CASSYAGPNYGYTF; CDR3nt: TGTGCCAGCAGTTATGCAGGGCCCAACTATGGCTACACCTTC
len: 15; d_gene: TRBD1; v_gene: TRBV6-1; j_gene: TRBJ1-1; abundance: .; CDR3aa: CASSWTGAMNTEAFF; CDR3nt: TGTGCCAGCAGTTGGACAGGCGCCATGAACACTGAAGCTTTCTTT
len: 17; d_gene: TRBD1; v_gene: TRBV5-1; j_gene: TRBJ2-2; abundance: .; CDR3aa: CASSLSDRGHGTGELFF; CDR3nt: TGCGCCAGCAGTTTATCAGACAGGGGGCATGGCACCGGGGAGCTGTTTTTT
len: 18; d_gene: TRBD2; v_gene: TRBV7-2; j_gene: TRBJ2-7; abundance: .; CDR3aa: CASSLTGTSGASSYEQYF; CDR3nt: TGTGCCAGCAGCTTAACTGGGACTAGCGGGGCGAGCTCCTACGAGCAGTACTTC
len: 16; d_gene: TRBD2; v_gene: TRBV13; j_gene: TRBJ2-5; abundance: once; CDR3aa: CASSSLAGAGVETQYF; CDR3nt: TGTGCCAGCAGCTCCCTAGCGGGGGCCGGAGTTGAGACCCAGTACTTC
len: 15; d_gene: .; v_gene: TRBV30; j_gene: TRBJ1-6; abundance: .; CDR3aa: CAWHARGGINSPLHF; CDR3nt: TGTGCCTGGCATGCTAGGGGGGGCATAAATTCACCCCTCCACTTT
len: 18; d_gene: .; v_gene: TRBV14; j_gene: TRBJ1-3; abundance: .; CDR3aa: CASSQERPGYMAGNTIYF; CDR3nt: TGTGCCAGCAGCCAAGAAAGACCGGGATACATGGCTGGAAACACCATATATTTT
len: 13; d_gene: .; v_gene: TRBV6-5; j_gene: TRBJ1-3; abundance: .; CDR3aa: CASSPPAGNTIYF; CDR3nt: TGTGCCAGCAGTCCCCCGGCTGGAAACACCATATATTTT
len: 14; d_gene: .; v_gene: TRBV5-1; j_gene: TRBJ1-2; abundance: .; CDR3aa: CASSSPTMSYGYTF; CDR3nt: TGCGCCAGCAGCTCTCCTACTATGTCCTATGGCTACACCTTC
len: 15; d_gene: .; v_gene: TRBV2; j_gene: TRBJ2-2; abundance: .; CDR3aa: CATKAGDRGTGELFF; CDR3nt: TGTGCCACTAAGGCGGGAGACAGGGGAACCGGGGAGCTGTTTTTT
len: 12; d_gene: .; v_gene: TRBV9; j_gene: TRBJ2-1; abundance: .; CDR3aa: CASSVGGPEQFF; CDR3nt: TGTGCCAGCAGCGTAGGGGGGCCTGAGCAGTTCTTC
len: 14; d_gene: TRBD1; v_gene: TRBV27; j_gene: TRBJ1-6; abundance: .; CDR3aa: CASRPTGGSSPLHF; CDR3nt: TGTGCCAGCAGACCTACAGGGGGTAGTTCACCCCTCCACTTT
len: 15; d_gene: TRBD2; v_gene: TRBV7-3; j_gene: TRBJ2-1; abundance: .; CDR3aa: CASSLSGGAGNEQFF; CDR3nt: TGTGCCAGCAGCCTTAGCGGGGGGGCGGGGAATGAGCAGTTCTTC
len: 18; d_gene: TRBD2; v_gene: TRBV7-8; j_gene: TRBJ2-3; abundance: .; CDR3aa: CASSLGSIGSGAGDTQYF; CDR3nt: TGTGCCAGCAGCTTAGGTTCGATCGGGAGCGGGGCGGGCGATACGCAGTATTTT
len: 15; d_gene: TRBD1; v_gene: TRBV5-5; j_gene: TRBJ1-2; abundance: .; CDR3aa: CASSLGDRGIYGYTF; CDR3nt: TGTGCCAGCAGCTTGGGGGACAGGGGTATCTATGGCTACACCTTC